Shown below are 21 T cell receptor beta chains from a single sample sequenced in a study of CD8+ T cells in alopecia areata. Described treatment: oral pan-JAK inhibitor, 5-10 mg twice daily. Extraction of RNA preceded its reverse transcription into cDNA, which served as the sequencing template. Here immunoSEQ multiplex PCR was the method, and the copy in TCRdb shows in-frame clones only, minus some. In the table there are 200,000 to 250,000 clones, under 70% of which are singletons. The sample consisted of CD4+ T cells sorted from blood, taken at week 4, from a patient treated with tofacitinib. These receptors were taken from a human donor with alopecia areata.

This clone has more than one count but fewer than ten. The gene calls are TRBV10-3 and TRBJ2-3; 13 nucleotides align to TRBD2. Germline CDR1 reads ENHRY; CDR2 reads SYGVKD. The V and J ends lost 6 bases and 1 base, in that order; junction bases with no gene match: 4. This CDR3 has 16 residues. This CDR3 is CAISVGLAGGTDTQYF. CDR3 nucleotide sequence: TGTGCCATCAGCGTCGGACTAGCGGGGGGCACAGATACGCAGTATTTT.

The rearrangement joins TRBV4-3 to TRBJ1-1; D might be TRBD1 (5 bases). CDR3 length: 13 residues. Germline V gene sequence: CDR1 LGHNA, CDR2 YSLEER. V lost 5 bases, J lost 11 bases, and 18 bases lay in between. CDR3 DNA: TGCGCCAGCAGCTCCACTGGAGGGGAGAAGGCTTTCTTT. Translation gives CASSSTGGEKAFF.

The chain couples TRBV5-1 to TRBJ1-1, with TRBD1 identical over 7 bases. Germline values: CDR1 SGHRS, CDR2 YFSETQ. This CDR3 has 15 amino acids. The V segment lost 4 bases and the J segment 4 bases; nucleotides outside the gene matches: 10. In nucleotides, the CDR3 is TGCGCCAGCAGCCAAACGACAGGGTCGGTCACTGAAGCTTTCTTT. It encodes CASSQTTGSVTEAFF.

This clone has a handful of counts. Here the CDR3 reads CSVVPDSATGELFF. Written as DNA, the CDR3 is TGCAGCGTTGTACCCGACAGTGCCACCGGGGAGCTGTTTTTT. This chain connects TRBV29-1 to TRBJ2-2, with a tentative D call TRBD1 (5 bases). Germline V CDR1 and CDR2: SQVTM, ANQGSEA. The CDR3 length is 14 residues. Trimming cost V 4 bases and J 4 bases, with 13 bases left between them.

The chain employs TRBV30 and TRBJ1-5; D call uncertain. This CDR3 is 12 amino acids long. Germline values: CDR1 GTSNPN, CDR2 SVGIG (reference sequence). V was clipped by 0 bases and J by 10 bases, with 10 bases between them. CDR3 nucleotides: TGTGCCTGGAGTGTACTGGAGTCTCCCCAGCATTTT. As protein: CAWSVLESPQHF.

This clone has more than one count but fewer than ten. V usage is TRBV29-1 and J usage is TRBJ2-7; TRBD1 might be the D (6 bases). Trimming stripped 4 bases from V and 0 bases from J, with 13 bases between. Looked up from germline, CDR1 is SQVTM and CDR2 is ANQGSEA. The CDR3 is 14 residues long. The CDR3 is CSVATGTFSYEQYF. CDR3 sequence (DNA): TGCAGCGTTGCAACCGGGACATTCTCCTACGAGCAGTACTTC.

There are a few counts of this clone. The chain has TRBV5-1 and TRBJ2-6; perhaps TRBD1 as D (6 bases). The V end lost 2 bases, the J end lost 4 bases, and 10 bases lay between the germline ends. Germline lookup yields CDR1 SGHRS and CDR2 YFSETQ. The CDR3 consists of 15 residues. In DNA form, the CDR3 reads TGCGCCAGCAGCTTTACAGGGTCCGGGGCCAACGTCCTGACTTTC. This gives the protein CASSFTGSGANVLTF.

The CDR3 sequence: CASSGEQGWNTEAFF. The DNA of the CDR3 is TGCGCCAGCAGCGGAGAACAGGGATGGAACACTGAAGCTTTCTTT. The V and J genes are TRBV5-1 and TRBJ1-1; tentatively, D is TRBD1 (6 bases). This CDR3 region has 15 residues. The germline V and J ends were trimmed by 4 bases and 1 base, with 14 bases remaining between them. Germline CDR1 and CDR2: SGHRS and YFSETQ.

V usage is TRBV28 and J usage is TRBJ2-1; TRBD2 is a possible D gene (6 bases). Trimming shortened V by 5 bases and J by 0 bases, and 14 bases separated the two germline ends. This CDR3 contains 16 residues. Germline CDR1 MDHEN, CDR2 SYDVKM. The DNA for the CDR3 is TGTGCCAGCAGTATGTCCCGGGGGACCTCCTACAATGAGCAGTTCTTC. This encodes CASSMSRGTSYNEQFF.

The DNA for the CDR3 is TGTGCCAGCAGCTTGAGGGGGGCGGATGAAGCTTTCTTT. It yields the protein CASSLRGADEAFF. The chain is built from TRBV7-2 and TRBJ1-1; D possibly corresponds to TRBD1 (6 bases). Looked up from germline, CDR1 is SGHTA and CDR2 is FQGNSA. Trimming left V 3 bases short and J 7 bases short, with 12 bases between. This CDR3 spans 13 amino acids.

Concerning this clone itself: The same CDR3 also results from other DNA sequences found in this sample. This chain links TRBV7-2 with TRBJ2-5; D is uncertain. With 4 bases removed from V and 3 bases from J, the gap between germline ends came to 9 bases. Looked up from germline, CDR1 is SGHTA and CDR2 is FQGNSA. The CDR3 spans 13 residues. This CDR3 reads CASSSTREETQYF. DNA of the CDR3: TGTGCCAGCAGCTCCACCAGAGAAGAGACCCAGTACTTC. Variable domain in full (rest from reference TRBV7-2 and TRBJ2-5): GAGVSQSPSNKVTEKGKDVELRCDPISGHTALYWYRQSLGQGLEFLIYFQGNSAPDKSGLPSDRFSAERTGGSVSTLTIQRTQQEDSAVYLCASSSTREETQYFGPGTRLLVL.

This chain joins TRBV5-1 and TRBJ1-2; 9 bases match TRBD1. V lost 7 bases, J lost 3 bases, and 4 bases stayed unmatched. This CDR3 has 13 residues. Germline V gene lookup returns CDR1 SGHRS and CDR2 YFSETQ. The CDR3 coding sequence is TGCGCCAGCGGAAGACAGGGGGACTATGGCTACACCTTC. It codes for CASGRQGDYGYTF.

The chain joins TRBV30 to TRBJ2-7, with 7 bases aligning to TRBD1. CDR1 is GTSNPN, CDR2 SVGIG, per germline (reference sequence). Trimming removed 0 bases from V and 4 bases from J; junction bases left unmatched: 6. This CDR3 comprises 14 residues. The CDR3 nucleotides read TGTGCCTGGAGTGTAGCCGGGACAGTATACGAGCAGTACTTC. As protein: CAWSVAGTVYEQYF.

V usage is TRBV4-2 and J usage is TRBJ1-6, with D possibly TRBD1 on 6 matching bases. This CDR3 comprises 16 residues. Per germline, CDR1 LGHNA and CDR2 YNFKEQ. Trimming took 10 bases from V and 9 from J, leaving 25 bases between them. CDR3 residues: CAISRGAGALSSPLHF. In DNA, the CDR3 is TGTGCCATTTCAAGGGGGGCAGGGGCGCTAAGTTCACCCCTCCACTTT.

This clone was observed a handful of times. This CDR3 is CSGTQGSSYNEQFF. DNA of the CDR3: TGCAGCGGGACTCAGGGTAGCTCCTACAATGAGCAGTTCTTC. The V call is TRBV29-1, the J call TRBJ2-1; D possibly uses TRBD1 or TRBD2 (5 bases each). Deletions cut 7 bases from V and 0 bases from J, with 13 bases between. CDR3 size: 14 residues. The germline gives CDR1 SQVTM, CDR2 ANQGSEA.

The chain combines TRBV5-6 with TRBJ1-6; D is unresolved. The CDR3 runs to 16 residues. Trimming stripped 0 bases from V and 7 bases from J, with 14 bases between. Germline values: CDR1 SGHDT, CDR2 YYEEEE. CDR3 region: CASSLVLSTANSPLHF. In nucleotides, the CDR3 is TGTGCCAGCAGCTTGGTGCTCTCTACGGCGAATTCACCCCTCCACTTT. Together with reference TRBV5-6 and TRBJ1-6, the CDR3 gives the full variable domain: DAGVTQSPTHLIKTRGQQVTLRCSPKSGHDTVSWYQQALGQGPQFIFQYYEEEERQRGNFPDRFSGHQFPNYSSELNVNALLLGDSALYLCASSLVLSTANSPLHFGNGTRLTVT.

On this clone: Other DNA sequences of this sample code for an identical CDR3. This chain links TRBV30 with TRBJ1-1; unclear D gene. V shed 0 bases and J shed 5 bases, with 10 bases lying between them. This CDR3 region has 13 residues. From germline, CDR1 is GTSNPN and CDR2 SVGIG (reference sequence). The CDR3 sequence: CAWSVQGRTEAFF. In DNA form, the CDR3 reads TGTGCCTGGAGTGTACAAGGGAGGACTGAAGCTTTCTTT.

V and J are TRBV25-1 and TRBJ1-2, with D hard to call. The CDR3 has 13 amino acids. Per germline, CDR1 MGHDK and CDR2 SYGVNS. Trimming removed 3 bases from V and 8 bases from J, with 13 bases in between. The CDR3 DNA is TGTGCCAGCAGTGATACCGGCCGGAGGGGCTACACCTTC. Its translation: CASSDTGRRGYTF.

The chain carries TRBV4-1 and TRBJ1-6; D unresolved. Germline V gene lookup returns CDR1 MGHRA and CDR2 YSYEKL. Trimming removed 0 bases from V and 0 bases from J, with 15 bases in between. This CDR3 is built from 19 residues. In DNA form, the CDR3 reads TGCGCCAGCAGCCAAGAGGCGGTGGGTTTGAGCTCCTATAATTCACCCCTCCACTTT. This codes for CASSQEAVGLSSYNSPLHF.

The V and J genes are TRBV5-1 and TRBJ2-7, with D unresolved. V was cut by 2 bases and J by 2 bases, with 2 bases left in between. Germline V gives CDR1 SGHRS, CDR2 YFSETQ. This CDR3 is 11 amino acids long. The CDR3 is CASSFAYEQYF. CDR3 DNA sequence: TGCGCCAGCAGCTTCGCCTACGAGCAGTACTTC.

The chain has TRBV5-6 and TRBJ1-3; D not resolved. V was cut by 2 bases and J by 8 bases, with 14 bases left in between. The CDR3 contains 14 residues. In germline, CDR1 is SGHDT, CDR2 YYEEEE. The CDR3 DNA sequence: TGTGCCAGCAGCTTCAGCTTTTCCCGAGACACCATATATTTT. It codes for CASSFSFSRDTIYF.